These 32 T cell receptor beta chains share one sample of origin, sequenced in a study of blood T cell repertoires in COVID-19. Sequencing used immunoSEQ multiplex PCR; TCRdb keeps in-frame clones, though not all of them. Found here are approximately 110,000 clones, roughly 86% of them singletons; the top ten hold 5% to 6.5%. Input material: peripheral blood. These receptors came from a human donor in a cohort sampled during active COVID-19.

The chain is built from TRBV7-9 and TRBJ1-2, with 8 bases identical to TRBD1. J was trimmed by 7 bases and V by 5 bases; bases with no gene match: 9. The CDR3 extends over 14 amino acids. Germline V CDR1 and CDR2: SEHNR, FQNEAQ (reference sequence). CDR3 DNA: TGTGCCAGCAGCCGACAGGGGCGGACTCGTGGCTACACCTTC. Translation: CASSRQGRTRGYTF.

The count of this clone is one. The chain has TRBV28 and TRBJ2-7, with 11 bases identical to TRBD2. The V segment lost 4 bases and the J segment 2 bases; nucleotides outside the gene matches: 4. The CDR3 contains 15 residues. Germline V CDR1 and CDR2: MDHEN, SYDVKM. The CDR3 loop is CASSSHSGRAYEQYF. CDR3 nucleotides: TGTGCCAGCAGTTCACATAGCGGGAGGGCCTACGAGCAGTACTTC.

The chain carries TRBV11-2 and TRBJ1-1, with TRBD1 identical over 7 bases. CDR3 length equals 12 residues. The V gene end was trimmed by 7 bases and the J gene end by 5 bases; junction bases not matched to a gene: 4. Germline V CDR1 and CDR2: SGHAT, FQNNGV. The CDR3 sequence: CASTDRSTEAFF. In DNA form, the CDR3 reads TGTGCCAGCACGGACAGGTCAACTGAAGCTTTCTTT.

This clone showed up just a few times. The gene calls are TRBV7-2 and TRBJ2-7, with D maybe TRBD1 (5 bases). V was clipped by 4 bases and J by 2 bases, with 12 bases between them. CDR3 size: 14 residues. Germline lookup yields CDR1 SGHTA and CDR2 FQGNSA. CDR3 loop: CASSSPPTAYEQYF. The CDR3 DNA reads TGTGCCAGCAGCTCGCCCCCGACAGCCTACGAGCAGTACTTC.

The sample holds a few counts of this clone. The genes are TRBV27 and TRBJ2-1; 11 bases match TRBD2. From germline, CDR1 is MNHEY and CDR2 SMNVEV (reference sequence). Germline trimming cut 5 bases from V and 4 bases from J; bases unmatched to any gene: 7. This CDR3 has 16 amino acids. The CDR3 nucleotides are TGTGCCAGCAGTCCGTTTGGGACTAGCGGATACAATGAGCAGTTCTTC. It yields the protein CASSPFGTSGYNEQFF.

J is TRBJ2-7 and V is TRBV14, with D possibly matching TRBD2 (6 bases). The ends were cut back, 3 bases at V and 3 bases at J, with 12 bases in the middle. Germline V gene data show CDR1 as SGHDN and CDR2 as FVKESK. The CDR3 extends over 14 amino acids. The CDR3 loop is CASSHGRGIYEQYF. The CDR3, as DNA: TGTGCCAGCAGCCACGGACGGGGGATCTACGAGCAGTACTTC. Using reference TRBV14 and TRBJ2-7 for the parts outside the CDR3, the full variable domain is EAGVTQFPSHSVIEKGQTVTLRCDPISGHDNLYWYRRVMGKEIKFLLHFVKESKQDESGMPNNRFLAERTGGTYSTLKVQPAELEDSGVYFCASSHGRGIYEQYFGPGTRLTVT.

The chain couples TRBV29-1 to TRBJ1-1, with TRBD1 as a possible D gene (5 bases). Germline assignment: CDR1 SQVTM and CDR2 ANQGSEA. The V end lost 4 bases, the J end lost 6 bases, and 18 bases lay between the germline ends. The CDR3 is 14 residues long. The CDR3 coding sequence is TGCAGCGTTGGCAGGGTTGGTCGGAAATCTGAAGCTTTCTTT. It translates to CSVGRVGRKSEAFF.

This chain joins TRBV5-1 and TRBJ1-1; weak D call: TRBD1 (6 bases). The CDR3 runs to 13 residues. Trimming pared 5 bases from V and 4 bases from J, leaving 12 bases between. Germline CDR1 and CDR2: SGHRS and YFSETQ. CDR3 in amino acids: CASRARGGTEAFF. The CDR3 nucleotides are TGCGCCAGCAGGGCCAGGGGCGGCACTGAAGCTTTCTTT.

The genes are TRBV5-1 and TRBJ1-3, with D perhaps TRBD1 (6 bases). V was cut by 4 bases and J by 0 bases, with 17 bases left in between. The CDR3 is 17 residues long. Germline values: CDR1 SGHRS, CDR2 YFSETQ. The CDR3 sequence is CASSPRGGEVSGNTIYF. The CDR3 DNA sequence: TGCGCCAGCAGCCCTAGGGGGGGAGAAGTCTCTGGAAACACCATATATTTT.

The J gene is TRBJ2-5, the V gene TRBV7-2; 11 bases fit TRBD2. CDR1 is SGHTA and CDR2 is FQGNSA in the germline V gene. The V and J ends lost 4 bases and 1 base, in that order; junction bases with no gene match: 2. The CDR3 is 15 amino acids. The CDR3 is CASSSGLAGQETQYF. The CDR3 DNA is TGTGCCAGCAGCTCTGGACTAGCGGGCCAAGAGACCCAGTACTTC.

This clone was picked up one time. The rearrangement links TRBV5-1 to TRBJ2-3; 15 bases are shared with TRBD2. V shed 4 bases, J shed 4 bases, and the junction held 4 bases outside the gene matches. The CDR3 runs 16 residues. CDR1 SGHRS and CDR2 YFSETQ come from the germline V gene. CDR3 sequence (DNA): TGCGCCAGCAGCAACGGACTAGCGGGAGGGGCAGATACGCAGTATTTT. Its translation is CASSNGLAGGADTQYF.

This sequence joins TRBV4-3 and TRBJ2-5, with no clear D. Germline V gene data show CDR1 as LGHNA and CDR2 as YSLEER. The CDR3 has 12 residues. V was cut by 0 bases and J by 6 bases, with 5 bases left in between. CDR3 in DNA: TGCGCCAGCAGCCAAGATAAAAAGACCCAGTACTTC. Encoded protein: CASSQDKKTQYF.

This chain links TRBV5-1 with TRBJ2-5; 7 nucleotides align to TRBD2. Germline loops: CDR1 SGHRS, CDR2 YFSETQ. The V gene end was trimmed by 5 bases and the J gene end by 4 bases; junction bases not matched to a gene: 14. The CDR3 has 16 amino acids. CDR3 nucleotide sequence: TGCGCCAGCAGAACTAGCGCAGGACCATTAGCAGAGACCCAGTACTTC. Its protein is CASRTSAGPLAETQYF.

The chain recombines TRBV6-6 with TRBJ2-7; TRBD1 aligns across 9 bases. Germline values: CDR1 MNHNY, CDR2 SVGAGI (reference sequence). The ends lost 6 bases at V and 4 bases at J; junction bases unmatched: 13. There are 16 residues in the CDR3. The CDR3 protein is CASRTHGQGKTYEQYF. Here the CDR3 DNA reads TGTGCCAGCAGAACACACGGACAGGGGAAAACGTACGAGCAGTACTTC.

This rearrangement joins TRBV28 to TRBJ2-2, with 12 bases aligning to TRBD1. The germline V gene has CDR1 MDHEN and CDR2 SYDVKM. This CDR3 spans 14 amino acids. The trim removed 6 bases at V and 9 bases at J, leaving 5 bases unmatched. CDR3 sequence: CASSLGQGARELFF. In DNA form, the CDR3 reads TGTGCCAGCAGCCTGGGACAGGGGGCGCGGGAGCTGTTTTTT.

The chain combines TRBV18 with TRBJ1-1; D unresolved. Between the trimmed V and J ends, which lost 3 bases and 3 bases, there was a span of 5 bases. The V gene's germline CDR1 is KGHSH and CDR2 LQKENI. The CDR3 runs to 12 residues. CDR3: CASSPQYTEAFF. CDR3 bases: TGTGCCAGCTCACCTCAGTACACTGAAGCTTTCTTT.

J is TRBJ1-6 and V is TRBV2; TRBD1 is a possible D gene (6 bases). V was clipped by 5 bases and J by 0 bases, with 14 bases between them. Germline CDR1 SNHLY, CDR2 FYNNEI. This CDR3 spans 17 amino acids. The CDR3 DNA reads TGTGCCAGCAGTTCTACAGGGTATAGCTCCTATAATTCACCCCTCCACTTT. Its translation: CASSSTGYSSYNSPLHF.

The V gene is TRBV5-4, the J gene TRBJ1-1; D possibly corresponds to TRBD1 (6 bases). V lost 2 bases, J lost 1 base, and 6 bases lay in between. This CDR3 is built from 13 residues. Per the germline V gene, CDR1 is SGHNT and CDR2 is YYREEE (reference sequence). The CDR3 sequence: CASSLGGNTEAFF. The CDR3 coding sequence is TGTGCCAGCAGCTTAGGGGGGAACACTGAAGCTTTCTTT.

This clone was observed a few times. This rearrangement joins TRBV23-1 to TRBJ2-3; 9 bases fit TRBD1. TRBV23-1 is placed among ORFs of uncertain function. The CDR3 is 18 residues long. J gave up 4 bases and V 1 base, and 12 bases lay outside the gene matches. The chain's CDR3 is CASSQYGSWDRASDTQYF. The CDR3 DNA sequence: TGCGCCAGCAGTCAATACGGGAGCTGGGACAGGGCTTCAGATACGCAGTATTTT.

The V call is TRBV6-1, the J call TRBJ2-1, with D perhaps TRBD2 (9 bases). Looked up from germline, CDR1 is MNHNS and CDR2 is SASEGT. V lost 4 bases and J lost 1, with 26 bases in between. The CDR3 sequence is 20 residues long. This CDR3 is CASSGQGAHRAGGSYNEQFF. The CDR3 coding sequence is TGTGCCAGCAGTGGCCAGGGGGCCCACAGGGCGGGAGGGTCCTACAATGAGCAGTTCTTC.

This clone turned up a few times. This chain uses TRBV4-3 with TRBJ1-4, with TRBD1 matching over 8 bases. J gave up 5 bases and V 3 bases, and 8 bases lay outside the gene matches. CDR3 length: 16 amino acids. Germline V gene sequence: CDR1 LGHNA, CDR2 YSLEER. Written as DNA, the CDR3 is TGCGCCAGCAGCCAGGGGACAGGTAGTACGAATGAAAAACTGTTTTTT. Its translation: CASSQGTGSTNEKLFF.

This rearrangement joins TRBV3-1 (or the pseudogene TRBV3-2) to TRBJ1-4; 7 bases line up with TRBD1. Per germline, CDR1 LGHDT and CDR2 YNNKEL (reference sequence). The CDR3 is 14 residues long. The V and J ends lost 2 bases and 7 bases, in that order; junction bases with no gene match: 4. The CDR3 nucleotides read TGTGCCAGCAGCCAAACCGGGACAGTTGAAAAACTGTTTTTT. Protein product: CASSQTGTVEKLFF.

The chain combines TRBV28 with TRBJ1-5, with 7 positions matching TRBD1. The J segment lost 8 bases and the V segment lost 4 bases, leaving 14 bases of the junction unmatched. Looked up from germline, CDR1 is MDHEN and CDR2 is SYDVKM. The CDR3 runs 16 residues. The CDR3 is CASSSLQGPGSKPQHF. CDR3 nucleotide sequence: TGTGCCAGCAGTTCGCTACAGGGGCCCGGGTCGAAGCCCCAGCATTTT. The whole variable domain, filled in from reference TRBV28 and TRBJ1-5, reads DVKVTQSSRYLVKRTGEKVFLECVQDMDHENMFWYRQDPGLGLRLIYFSYDVKMKEKGDIPEGYSVSREKKERFSLILESASTNQTSMYLCASSSLQGPGSKPQHFGDGTRLSIL.

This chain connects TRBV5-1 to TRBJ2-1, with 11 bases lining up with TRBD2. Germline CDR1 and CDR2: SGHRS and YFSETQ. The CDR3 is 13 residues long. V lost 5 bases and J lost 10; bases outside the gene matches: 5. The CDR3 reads CASRLAGVWEQFF. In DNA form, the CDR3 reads TGCGCCAGCAGACTAGCGGGAGTTTGGGAGCAGTTCTTC. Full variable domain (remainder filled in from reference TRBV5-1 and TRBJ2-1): KAGVTQTPRYLIKTRGQQVTLSCSPISGHRSVSWYQQTPGQGLQFLFEYFSETQRNKGNFPGRFSGRQFSNSRSEMNVSTLELGDSALYLCASRLAGVWEQFFGPGTRLTVL.

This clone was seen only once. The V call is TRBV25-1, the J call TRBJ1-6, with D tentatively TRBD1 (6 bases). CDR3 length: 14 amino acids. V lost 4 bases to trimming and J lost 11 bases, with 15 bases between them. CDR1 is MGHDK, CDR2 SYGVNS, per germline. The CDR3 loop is CASSGGQGLAPLHF. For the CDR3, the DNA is TGTGCCAGCAGTGGGGGGCAGGGGTTGGCACCCCTCCACTTT. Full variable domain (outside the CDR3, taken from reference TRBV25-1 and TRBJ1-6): EADIYQTPRYLVIGTGKKITLECSQTMGHDKMYWYQQDPGMELHLIHYSYGVNSTEKGDLSSESTVSRIRTEHFPLTLESARPSHTSQYLCASSGGQGLAPLHFGNGTRLTVT.

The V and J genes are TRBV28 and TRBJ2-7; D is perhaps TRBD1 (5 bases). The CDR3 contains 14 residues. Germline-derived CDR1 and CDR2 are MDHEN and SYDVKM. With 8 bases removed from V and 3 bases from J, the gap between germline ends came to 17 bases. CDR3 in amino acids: CASEPTDSLYEQYF. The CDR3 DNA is TGTGCCAGCGAACCAACCGACAGCCTCTACGAGCAGTACTTC.

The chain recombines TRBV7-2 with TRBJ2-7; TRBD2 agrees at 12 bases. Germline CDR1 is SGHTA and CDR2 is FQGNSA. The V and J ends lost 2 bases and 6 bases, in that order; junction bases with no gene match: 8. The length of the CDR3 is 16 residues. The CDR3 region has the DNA TGTGCCAGCAGCTTATCTAGCGGGAGGGCCTCGACCGAGCAGTACTTC. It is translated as CASSLSSGRASTEQYF.

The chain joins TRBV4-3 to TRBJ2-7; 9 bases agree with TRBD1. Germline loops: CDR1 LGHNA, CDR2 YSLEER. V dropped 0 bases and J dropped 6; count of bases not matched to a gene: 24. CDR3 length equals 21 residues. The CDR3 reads CASSQEYLGQGLVGALSEQYF. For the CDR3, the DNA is TGCGCCAGCAGCCAAGAATACCTGGGACAGGGATTAGTGGGAGCCCTCTCCGAGCAGTACTTC.

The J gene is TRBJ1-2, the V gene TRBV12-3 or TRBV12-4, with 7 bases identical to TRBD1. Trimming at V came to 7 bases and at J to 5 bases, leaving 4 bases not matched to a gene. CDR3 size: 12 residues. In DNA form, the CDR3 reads TGTGCCAGCACATCACAGGGGTATGGCTACACCTTC. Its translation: CASTSQGYGYTF.

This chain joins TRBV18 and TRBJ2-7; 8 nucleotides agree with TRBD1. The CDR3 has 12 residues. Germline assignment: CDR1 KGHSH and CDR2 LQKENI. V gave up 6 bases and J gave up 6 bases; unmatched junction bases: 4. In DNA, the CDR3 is TGTGCCAGCTCGAACAGGGGGGCCGAGCAGTACTTC. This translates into CASSNRGAEQYF.

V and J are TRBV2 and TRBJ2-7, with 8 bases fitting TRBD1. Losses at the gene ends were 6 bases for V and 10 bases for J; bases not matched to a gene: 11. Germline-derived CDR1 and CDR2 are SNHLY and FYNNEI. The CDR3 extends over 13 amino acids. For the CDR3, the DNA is TGTGCCAGCAGGAGCGGACAGGGCGGAGAACAGTACTTC. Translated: CASRSGQGGEQYF.

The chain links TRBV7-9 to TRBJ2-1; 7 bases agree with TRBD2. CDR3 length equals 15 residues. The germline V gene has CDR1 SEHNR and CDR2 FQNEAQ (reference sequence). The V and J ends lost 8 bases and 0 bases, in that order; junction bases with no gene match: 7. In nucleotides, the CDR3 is TGTGCCAGCGGGAGGGGAGGAATCTCCTACAATGAGCAGTTCTTC. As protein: CASGRGGISYNEQFF.